This T cell receptor beta chain was sequenced during a study of OX40 agonist ivuxolimab in advanced cancers. In the study overall: Patients with hepatocellular carcinoma, melanoma, renal cell or head and neck cancer made up the dose-escalation patients. Study results and caveats: In the 0.1 to 3.0 mg/kg range, CD4+ and CD8+ blood T cells had expanded clonally by week 6. Mean expanded clone counts were higher in CD8+ than CD4+ T cells.

Trimming removed 8 bases from V and 2 bases from J, with 18 bases in between. The CDR3 sequence is 16 residues long. Per germline, CDR1 MRHNA and CDR2 SNTAGT. Some clones are missing from TCRdb's copy, which holds only in-frame ones; the method was immunoSEQ multiplex PCR. The sample includes over 40,000 clones, roughly 89% of them seen just once. This clone turned up a few times. The antigen is unknown. Source: CD4+ or CD8+ T cells sorted from blood, taken in a trial of the OX40 agonist ivuxolimab. The rearrangement joins TRBV6-4 to TRBJ2-2, with a weak D call TRBD2 (6 bases). The receptor was isolated from an adult with an advanced solid tumor such as melanoma, head and neck, liver or kidney cancer. CDR3 sequence reads: CASRSWAGPNTGELFF. CDR3 DNA sequence: TGTGCCAGCCGCTCCTGGGCGGGGCCCAACACCGGGGAGCTGTTTTTT.